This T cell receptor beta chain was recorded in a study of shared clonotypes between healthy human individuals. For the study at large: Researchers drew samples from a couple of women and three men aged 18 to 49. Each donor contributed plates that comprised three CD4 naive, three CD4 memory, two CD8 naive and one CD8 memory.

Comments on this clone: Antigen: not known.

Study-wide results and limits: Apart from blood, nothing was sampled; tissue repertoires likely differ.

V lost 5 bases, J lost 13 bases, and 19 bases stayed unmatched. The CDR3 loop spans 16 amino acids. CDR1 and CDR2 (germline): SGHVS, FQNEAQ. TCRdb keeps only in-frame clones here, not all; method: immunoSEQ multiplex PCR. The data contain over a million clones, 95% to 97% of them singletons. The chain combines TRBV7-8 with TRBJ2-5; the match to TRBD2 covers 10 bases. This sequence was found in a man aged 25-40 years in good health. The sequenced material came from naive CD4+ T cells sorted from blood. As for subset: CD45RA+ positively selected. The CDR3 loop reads CASSQMTLAGDPPRYF. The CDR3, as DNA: TGTGCCAGCAGCCAAATGACGCTAGCGGGAGACCCCCCGCGGTACTTC.